Given below is one T cell receptor beta chain in context. This sample also contains other DNA sequences that code for the same CDR3. Libraries were prepared by immunoSEQ multiplex PCR; TCRdb keeps only in-frame clonotypes and omits some of them. Of roughly 2.2 million clones in the sample, 93% were seen once. This sample was included in a study of shared clonotypes between healthy human individuals. Sequencing input: naive CD4+ T cells from PBMCs. Subset noted: CD45RA+ positively selected. The receptor was derived from a man in his late teens or twenties in good health. Some clones in this sample may be carry-over from other donors' samples.

The CDR3 loop reads CASSPPGGSYEQYF. CDR3 sequence (DNA): TGCGCCAGCAGCCCCCCTGGGGGATCCTACGAGCAGTACTTC. The genes are TRBV5-1 and TRBJ2-7; D is perhaps TRBD1 or TRBD2 (5 bases each). There are 14 residues in the CDR3. V gave up 4 bases and J gave up 1 base, with 12 bases separating them. Germline V gene sequence: CDR1 SGHRS, CDR2 YFSETQ.